The 19 T cell receptor beta chains below all came from one sample that was sequenced in a study of blood T cells in healthy people across ages. A second PCR of 7 to 11 cycles used a sample-barcoded 5' primer and a J-beta primer mix. TCRdb re-derived calls from the 5' RACE reads in MiXCR, one entry per CDR3 protein. The sample includes 980,000 or so distinct CDR3 sequences, roughly 48% of them seen just once. Material: blood. Source of these receptors: a man aged 25 to 45 in good health.

The chain links TRBV5-1 to TRBJ2-1; D unresolved. Trimming removed 2 bases at V and 8 bases at J, with 14 bases between. The CDR3 runs to 14 residues. Germline V gives CDR1 SGHRS, CDR2 YFSETQ. The CDR3: CASSFRLAGDEQFF. CDR3 sequence (DNA): TGCGCCAGCAGCTTTCGGTTAGCTGGGGATGAGCAGTTCTTC.

The sample holds a few counts of this clonotype. The chain couples TRBV7-2 to TRBJ1-1; weak D call: TRBD1 (5 bases). Germline CDR1 and CDR2: SGHTA and FQGNSA. The ends were cut back, 5 bases at V and 8 bases at J, with 15 bases in the middle. The CDR3 length is 13 residues. CDR3 sequence reads: CASSTDSRGEAFF. The DNA of the CDR3 is TGTGCCAGCAGCACCGACAGCCGGGGCGAAGCTTTCTTT.

V and J are TRBV9 and TRBJ1-5; D may be TRBD1 (6 bases). The germline CDR1 and CDR2 sequences are SGDLS and YYNGEE. The ends were cut back, 0 bases at V and 4 bases at J, with 8 bases in the middle. The CDR3 has 14 residues. CDR3 protein: CASSVEGGNQPQHF. The CDR3 DNA is TGTGCCAGCAGCGTAGAGGGGGGGAATCAGCCCCAGCATTTT. Full variable domain (rest looked up from reference TRBV9 and TRBJ1-5): DSGVTQTPKHLITATGQRVTLRCSPRSGDLSVYWYQQSLDQGLQFLIQYYNGEERAKGNILERFSAQQFPDLHSELNLSSLELGDSALYFCASSVEGGNQPQHFGDGTRLSIL.

The chain couples TRBV2 to TRBJ2-2, with 8 bases that match TRBD1. Germline assignment: CDR1 SNHLY and CDR2 FYNNEI. The CDR3 totals 16 residues. The ends lost 4 bases at V and 6 bases at J; junction bases unmatched: 10. The CDR3: CASSVSGGEYAGELFF. The CDR3 DNA follows: TGTGCCAGCAGTGTATCAGGGGGCGAGTATGCCGGGGAGCTGTTTTTT.

The chain combines TRBV5-1 with TRBJ2-3; 11 bases are shared with TRBD2. Losses at the gene ends were 4 bases for V and 3 bases for J; bases not matched to a gene: 4. CDR1 and CDR2 (germline): SGHRS, YFSETQ. The CDR3 covers 15 residues. The CDR3 coding sequence is TGCGCCAGCAGCGGGGGACTAGCGGCAACAGATACGCAGTATTTT. It codes for CASSGGLAATDTQYF.

This chain links TRBV11-2 with TRBJ2-3; 7 bases align to TRBD1. The CDR3 contains 16 residues. Per germline, CDR1 SGHAT and CDR2 FQNNGV. J lost 0 bases, V lost 5 bases, and 8 bases had no gene match. The CDR3 DNA is TGTGCCAGCAGCATAACCCGGGACAGTAGCACAGATACGCAGTATTTT. This codes for CASSITRDSSTDTQYF.

This clonotype was recorded a few times. The rearrangement joins TRBV4-2 to TRBJ1-2; D gene uncertain. Per the germline V gene, CDR1 is LGHNA and CDR2 is YNFKEQ. V lost 1 base to trimming and J lost 1 base, with 7 bases between them. The CDR3 runs to 14 residues. CDR3 loop: CASSQGQINYGYTF. In DNA, the CDR3 is TGTGCCAGCAGCCAAGGCCAGATTAACTATGGCTACACCTTC.

The rearrangement joins TRBV5-1 to TRBJ2-7; possible D gene TRBD1, 5 bases. V was cut by 4 bases and J by 7 bases, with 9 bases left in between. CDR1 is SGHRS and CDR2 is YFSETQ in the germline V gene. This CDR3 region has 11 residues. The CDR3 sequence is CASSAGLEQYF. The CDR3, as DNA: TGCGCCAGCAGCGCAGGGTTGGAGCAGTACTTC.

This clonotype was counted many times. The chain uses TRBV29-1 and TRBJ1-1; tentative D call: TRBD1 (6 bases). Germline V CDR1 and CDR2: SQVTM, ANQGSEA. V shed 4 bases and J shed 5 bases, with 14 bases lying between them. CDR3 length: 13 residues. CDR3 nucleotide sequence: TGCAGCGTTGCGGCCAGGGGAGGTACTGAAGCTTTCTTT. Its protein is CSVAARGGTEAFF.

V usage is TRBV6-4 and J usage is TRBJ1-2, with 8 positions matching TRBD1. V shed 2 bases, J shed 0 bases, and the junction held 5 bases outside the gene matches. CDR3 length: 16 residues. From germline, CDR1 is MRHNA and CDR2 SNTAGT. The CDR3 region is CASSDRADRANYGYTF. The CDR3 DNA sequence: TGTGCCAGCAGTGACCGGGCGGACAGGGCTAACTATGGCTACACCTTC.

This rearrangement joins TRBV20-1 to TRBJ2-5, with 13 nucleotides matching TRBD2. The DNA end is more similar to TRBJ2-7, so the J call may be wrong. The CDR3 consists of 16 residues. Germline V gene sequence: CDR1 DFQATT, CDR2 SNEGSKA (reference sequence). CDR3 residues: CSARDYRTSGGYEQYF. The CDR3 DNA follows: TGCAGTGCTAGAGATTATCGGACTAGCGGGGGCTACGAGCAGTACTTC.

This clonotype has a handful of counts. The rearrangement uses TRBV7-9 and TRBJ2-2; 11 bases fit TRBD1. J was trimmed by 4 bases and V by 5 bases; bases with no gene match: 3. Germline V CDR1 and CDR2: SEHNR, FQNEAQ (reference sequence). The CDR3 covers 15 residues. CDR3 in DNA: TGTGCCAGCAGCATCGGACAGGGGGCCACCGGGGAGCTGTTTTTT. The encoded protein is CASSIGQGATGELFF. Variable domain in full (rest from reference TRBV7-9 and TRBJ2-2): DTGVSQNPRHKITKRGQNVTFRCDPISEHNRLYWYRQTLGQGPEFLTYFQNEAQLEKSRLLSDRFSAERPKGSFSTLEIQRTEQGDSAMYLCASSIGQGATGELFFGEGSRLTVL.

This clonotype has a handful of counts. The rearrangement uses TRBV6-4 and TRBJ2-1; a possible D gene is TRBD1 (6 bases). Looked up from germline, CDR1 is MRHNA and CDR2 is SNTAGT. Trimming took off 2 bases at V and 10 bases at J, with 12 bases between the two ends. This CDR3 region has 13 residues. For the CDR3, the DNA is TGTGCCAGCAGTGACGCGCCAGACAGGGAGCAGTTCTTC. Amino acid sequence: CASSDAPDREQFF.

The chain couples TRBV20-1 to TRBJ2-1; 9 nucleotides match TRBD2. The V and J ends lost 6 bases and 8 bases, in that order; junction bases with no gene match: 17. CDR1 is DFQATT, CDR2 SNEGSKA, per germline (reference sequence). The length of the CDR3 is 16 residues. The CDR3 sequence: CSAPIGGGRALDEQFF. The CDR3 coding sequence is TGCAGTGCCCCTATTGGGGGCGGGAGGGCCTTAGATGAGCAGTTCTTC.

This chain uses TRBV7-9 with TRBJ2-5; the D gene is possibly TRBD1 (6 bases). V lost 5 bases and J 2 bases, leaving 18 bases between the germline ends. Germline assignment: CDR1 SEHNR and CDR2 FQNEAQ (reference sequence). The CDR3 covers 16 residues. As DNA, the CDR3 is TGTGCCAGCAGCGCCAAAACAGGGAATGGGCAAGAGACCCAGTACTTC. It codes for CASSAKTGNGQETQYF.

This clonotype has more than one count but fewer than ten. Written as DNA, the CDR3 is TGTGCCAGCAGTTGGACAGGGGGTAACACTGAAGCTTTCTTT. Its translation: CASSWTGGNTEAFF. The gene calls are TRBV27 and TRBJ1-1; 10 positions agree with TRBD1. The CDR3 has 14 residues. The germline V gene encodes CDR1 MNHEY and CDR2 SMNVEV (reference sequence). V shed 4 bases, J shed 2 bases, and the junction held 1 base outside the gene matches.

Details on this clonotype: Sequence at one end of the junction differs from germline and may be a read error. The chain carries TRBV20-1 and TRBJ2-1, with 9 bases identical to TRBD2. The CDR3 extends over 14 amino acids. The germline gives CDR1 DFQATT, CDR2 SNEGSKA (reference sequence). CDR3 nucleotide sequence: TGCAGGGCTACCCCGGGACTAGCTTACAATGAGCAGTTCTTC. Protein: CRATPGLAYNEQFF.

This clonotype occurred many times. The chain links TRBV6-2 or TRBV6-3 to TRBJ2-1, with TRBD2 as a possible D gene (5 bases). Germline V gene data show CDR1 as MNHEY and CDR2 as SVGEGT. Trimming left V 0 bases short and J 7 bases short, with 13 bases between. This CDR3 is 15 amino acids long. CDR3 amino acids: CASSYSEVRGNEQFF. DNA for the CDR3: TGTGCCAGCAGTTACTCGGAGGTCAGAGGGAATGAGCAGTTCTTC.

The chain combines TRBV28 with TRBJ1-5, with D possibly TRBD1 on 5 matching bases. Trimming cost V 3 bases and J 6 bases, with 12 bases left between them. The CDR3 contains 14 residues. CDR1 is MDHEN and CDR2 is SYDVKM in the germline V gene. The CDR3 DNA is TGTGCCAGCAGTTTCACAAGGGACGCTCAGCCCCAGCATTTT. Translation: CASSFTRDAQPQHF.